These 15 T cell receptor beta chains share one sample of origin, sequenced in a study of Graves' ophthalmopathy and Graves' hyperthyroidism. Transcripts of RNA were the source for amplifying TCR beta CDR3 regions. HTBI primers primed a first-round RT-PCR, and a second-round multiplex PCR followed. TCRdb ran MiXCR on the multiplex PCR reads and lists one entry per CDR3 protein. This table holds 500,000 to 700,000 distinct CDR3 sequences, approximately 21% found once. The sample comprised peripheral blood. The receptors here all came from a woman younger than 35 with stable Graves' hyperthyroidism. Some clones in this sample may be carry-over from other donors' samples.

The CDR3 coding sequence is TGTGCCACCAGCAGAGAAGCGCGGGACAGGGGGCTAGGGTATGGCTACACCTTC. Translation gives CATSREARDRGLGYGYTF. V is TRBV15 and J is TRBJ1-2; 12 bases are shared with TRBD1. Unmatched junction bases numbered 10, after V lost 0 bases and J lost 5 bases. This CDR3 is built from 18 residues. CDR1 is LNHNV and CDR2 is YYDKDF in the germline V gene (reference sequence).

This clonotype was observed at least ten times. This chain joins TRBV3-1 and TRBJ1-1, with D unresolved. The CDR3 consists of 11 residues. The V end was cut by 1 base, the J end by 12 bases, with 9 bases between. From germline, CDR1 is LGHDT and CDR2 YNNKEL (reference sequence). The CDR3 DNA reads TGTGCCAGCAGCCAAGCTACGGGAACTTTCTTT. Amino acids: CASSQATGTFF.

This clonotype was found many times. The CDR3 region is CASSLGAGALYEQYF. The CDR3 DNA is TGTGCCAGCAGCTTAGGGGCAGGGGCGCTCTACGAGCAGTACTTC. The chain links TRBV13 to TRBJ2-7, with D perhaps TRBD1 (6 bases). Trimming took off 0 bases at V and 3 bases at J, with 12 bases between the two ends. The V gene's germline CDR1 is PRHDT and CDR2 FYEKMQ (reference sequence). This CDR3 has 15 amino acids.

The chain couples TRBV19 to TRBJ1-2; D gene ambiguous. Germline V gene sequence: CDR1 LNHDA, CDR2 SQIVND (reference sequence). V was cut by 0 bases and J by 3 bases, with 8 bases left in between. The CDR3 spans 14 residues. CDR3 nucleotides: TGTGCCAGTAGTATAGACCCGGGTTACTATGGCTACACCTTC. Translated, it gives CASSIDPGYYGYTF.

This clonotype was picked up many times. This chain links TRBV9 with TRBJ2-7; D may correspond to TRBD1 or TRBD2 (5 bases each). This CDR3 has 14 amino acids. Trimming stripped 3 bases from V and 2 bases from J, with 12 bases between. The V gene's germline CDR1 is SGDLS and CDR2 YYNGEE. This chain's CDR3 is CASSAGQVPYEQYF. The CDR3 nucleotides read TGTGCCAGCAGCGCGGGGCAGGTCCCCTACGAGCAGTACTTC.

Ten or more counts support this clonotype. The chain is built from TRBV6-5 and TRBJ2-7; no reliable D call. The CDR3 contains 12 residues. CDR1 and CDR2 from the germline V gene are MNHEY and SVGAGI. Trimming removed 4 bases from V and 4 bases from J, with 8 bases in between. The CDR3, as DNA: TGTGCCAGCAGTTCCGATGTATACGAGCAGTACTTC. It is translated as CASSSDVYEQYF.

This clonotype was picked up many times. The chain uses TRBV7-3 and TRBJ2-7; D is undetermined. Germline V CDR1 and CDR2: SGHTA, FQGTGA. V shed 5 bases and J shed 4 bases, with 9 bases lying between them. The CDR3 length is 12 residues. The CDR3 coding sequence is TGTGCCAGCAGCGCAGACGGGTACGAGCAGTACTTC. It encodes CASSADGYEQYF.

At least ten counts were recorded for this clonotype. This sequence joins TRBV30 and TRBJ1-1, with D unclear. V gave up 2 bases and J gave up 5 bases, with 15 bases separating them. The germline CDR1 and CDR2 sequences are GTSNPN and SVGIG (reference sequence). This CDR3 region has 14 residues. The CDR3 sequence is CAWSRGPSGTEAFF. CDR3 bases: TGTGCCTGGAGTCGTGGACCGAGTGGGACTGAAGCTTTCTTT.

This clonotype was observed many times. The V and J genes are TRBV15 and TRBJ1-5, with TRBD1 matching over 8 bases. The CDR3 has 14 residues. The germline gives CDR1 LNHNV, CDR2 YYDKDF (reference sequence). After removal of 3 bases from V and 7 bases from J, the junction contained 5 bases not matched to a gene. Written as DNA, the CDR3 is TGTGCCACCAGCAGGGACAGGGTTGGCCAGCCCCAGCATTTT. Protein sequence: CATSRDRVGQPQHF.

This clonotype appeared many times. V and J are TRBV6-6 and TRBJ1-5, with 9 positions matching TRBD1. Germline V gene sequence: CDR1 MNHNY, CDR2 SVGAGI (reference sequence). This CDR3 is 17 amino acids long. V lost 6 bases to trimming and J lost 0 bases; unmatched junction nucleotides: 9. CDR3 residues: CASRRQGDPLSNQPQHF. For the CDR3, the DNA is TGTGCCAGCAGGCGACAGGGGGACCCTCTTAGCAATCAGCCCCAGCATTTT.

The V gene is TRBV24-1, the J gene TRBJ2-7; D perhaps matches TRBD1 (5 bases). Trimming took 9 bases from V and 1 from J, leaving 12 bases between them. The CDR3 runs 13 residues. The germline CDR1 and CDR2 sequences are KGHDR and SFDVKD. Here the CDR3 reads CATGTPGSYEQYF. CDR3 bases: TGTGCCACCGGTACCCCAGGGTCCTACGAGCAGTACTTC.

This clonotype appeared many times. In nucleotides, the CDR3 is TGTGCCAGCAGCTCCCGAAACAGGGAGAACACTGAAGCTTTCTTT. Its protein is CASSSRNRENTEAFF. The V call is TRBV7-9, the J call TRBJ1-1, with D possibly being TRBD1 (6 bases). The CDR3 is 15 amino acids. With 4 bases removed from V and 1 base from J, the gap between germline ends came to 13 bases. CDR1 and CDR2 (germline): SEHNR, FQNEAQ (reference sequence).

In this sample, this clonotype turned up many times. The rearrangement uses TRBV15 and TRBJ1-5; TRBD1 matches 7 bases. CDR1 and CDR2 (germline): LNHNV, YYDKDF (reference sequence). The CDR3 covers 15 residues. J was trimmed by 7 bases and V by 5 bases; bases with no gene match: 11. For the CDR3, the DNA is TGTGCCACCAGCCCCAGGGGGGTTAAGGGACAGCCCCAGCATTTT. Encoded protein: CATSPRGVKGQPQHF.

This clonotype was seen many times. This chain links TRBV7-2 with TRBJ1-3, with 7 nucleotides matching TRBD1. This CDR3 comprises 13 residues. CDR1 SGHTA and CDR2 FQGNSA come from the germline V gene. The ends lost 4 bases at V and 5 bases at J; junction bases unmatched: 2. CDR3 bases: TGTGCCAGCAGCTCAGGGGGGCGAAACACCATATATTTT. Its protein is CASSSGGRNTIYF. Supplemented by reference TRBV7-2 and TRBJ1-3, the full variable domain reads GAGVSQSPSNKVTEKGKDVELRCDPISGHTALYWYRQSLGQGLEFLIYFQGNSAPDKSGLPSDRFSAERTGGSVSTLTIQRTQQEDSAVYLCASSSGGRNTIYFGEGSWLTVV.

At least ten counts were recorded for this clonotype. V gene TRBV12-3 or TRBV12-4 combines with J gene TRBJ1-1; a possible D gene is TRBD1 (5 bases). The CDR3 is 15 amino acids. V lost 1 base and J 3 bases, leaving 12 bases between the germline ends. This CDR3 is CASSLEGREHTEAFF. The CDR3 DNA reads TGTGCCAGCAGTTTAGAGGGCAGGGAGCACACTGAAGCTTTCTTT.